This record concerns one T cell receptor (beta chain) sequence. This clonotype was counted a few times. Its antigen is currently not known. Per-base qualities were not stored, and no clone one base away is much larger. This record comes from a study of blood T cells in healthy people across ages (dated by TCRdb to the mid-2010s). About the investigation overall: In model experiments, template switching captured about one uniquely barcoded TCR beta cDNA molecule for every two T cells. The study measured age-related changes in TCR beta repertoire diversity using deep sequencing normalized with unique cDNA molecular identifiers. Four age groups were formed from the donors: young (average around 15 years), middle-aged (less than 40), aged (around 68) and long-lived (approximately 80). Two additional independent replicas of 1 million unique cDNA reads from the same blood draw were analyzed for two donors (one aged 18 to 30 and one aged 80 or older).

Receptor libraries were prepared by 5' RACE. For sequencing, an Illumina HiSeq 2500 was employed. A second PCR of about 7 to 12 cycles was performed with a sample-barcoded 5' primer and a J-beta primer mix. A unique molecular identifier was introduced onto each TCR beta cDNA molecule by a template-switch 5' adaptor carrying 12 random nucleotides. Each sample yielded at least 2.5 million CDR3-containing paired-end reads. The Mint cDNA synthesis kit, primed by a TRBC-specific oligonucleotide, was used to synthesize first-strand cDNA from all RNA. Following uracil-DNA glycosylase treatment, a first 18-cycle PCR with universal primers M1SS and BC2_uni_R was performed on all cDNA. For the original study's pipeline: For normalization, 1 million high-quality reads were randomly selected from each sample, with every read carrying a distinct molecular identifier. Reads sharing molecular identifiers were discarded rather than binned into consensus sequences. MiTCR, run with a Q25 quality threshold and the strictest error-elimination algorithm, handled CDR3 identification, clonotype clustering and error correction. A nonparametric unseen species model using Euler transformation provided a lower-bound estimate of total TCR beta diversity. TCRdb trimmed the raw reads at Q25, called clones with MiXCR and kept productive beta chains. A single entry per CDR3 protein holds the most common genes and DNA from its merged rows. TCRdb, rather than the study authors, made the V and J calls. The sample yields 750,000 to 950,000 distinct CDR3 sequences; almost 30% were counted once. The top ten clones comprise 10% to 13% of the sample.

In the germline V gene, CDR1 corresponds to LGHNA and CDR2 to YSLEER. The CDR3 numbers 16 residues from cysteine through phenylalanine. The sequence is cut down to CDR3 DNA, 48 bases in frame from base 1. Trimming removed 0 bases from V and 7 bases from J; the gene matches leave 7 bases unexplained. The 39 donors, aged about 6 to 95 years, were systemically healthy Caucasian individuals from Russia. About 9.8 milliliters of peripheral blood were drawn from each donor into EDTA-treated Vacutainer tubes. Ficoll-Paque density-gradient centrifugation was used to isolate PBMCs, with at least 6.5 million obtained per sample. Total RNA, at least 6 micrograms per sample, was extracted from PBMCs with Trizol reagent. For every donor, an aliquot of PBMCs went through flow cytometry to measure the percentages of naive CD45RAhigh/CD27high T cells. The paper as a whole reports these results and caveats: Estimates of total diversity based on one million sequenced T cells were considered lower bounds and underestimates. The long-lived group showed more naive CD4+ T cells, fewer expanded clones and increased TCR diversity than the aged group, suggesting age selection. Bulk unsorted PBMC profiling prevented conclusive comparison of naive and antigen-experienced compartments. The CMV infection status of donors was not known, potentially confounding age-related changes in expanded clonotypes. A strong correlation was found between observed TCR beta diversity and the percentage of naive T cells measured by flow cytometry. As age increased, observed TCR beta diversity per million T cells dropped in a roughly linear way, and a significant reduction was already evident by age around 41.

The sample also formed part of further work on T cells of mothers and their children. According to the second study: The donors were nine systemically healthy Caucasian individuals, made up of three mothers and their six children. cDNA synthesis consumed the entire amount of extracted RNA, loaded at 1.5 ug RNA in each 15 ul reaction. In the second PCR, the M1S primer added sample barcodes and 2-4 random nucleotides. Over 8 million TCR beta CDR3 reads were obtained for each mother, and millions of reads were obtained for each child. TCR recombination output is similarly shaped by thymic selection in related and unrelated pairs, with a minor effect exerted by inherited differences. Normalized repertoire overlap was always slightly but never significantly higher in related than unrelated mother-child pairs. No persistent microchimeric T cell clones were detected, at a sensitivity of roughly 93 clones per million clonotypes. Deep NGS was used in the study to compare the TCR beta repertoires of mothers and children and to look for features that separate related mother-child pairs from unrelated individuals. The mean age was approximately 41 +/- 4 years for the mothers and about 10 +/- 4 years for the children. Libraries were sequenced on Illumina HiSeq 2000 with 100+100 nt paired-end reads after adapter ligation with NEBNext reagents. Mother and child libraries were prepared a month apart and sequenced in separate runs to prevent cross-contamination. Each donor had between roughly 500,000 and 2,100,000 distinct TCR beta clonotypes identified. Naive TCR beta clonotypes were estimated from low-frequency clonotypes matched to each donor's FACS-determined naive share, without sorting.

The sample comprised blood. The chain is made from TRBV4-3 and TRBJ2-2; 8 central bases correspond to TRBD2. The TCR was taken from a woman in her 40s in good health. The DNA reads as follows: TGCGCCAGCAGCCAAGATCCGGGGGGGCTGAACGGGGAGCTGTTTTTT. This sequence encodes CASSQDPGGLNGELFF.